Detailed here is one T cell receptor beta chain. Its target is unknown. MiXCR, applied by TCRdb to the reads, yields one record per CDR3 protein. The sample lists about 900,000 distinct CDR3 sequences; around a third were seen once. The data were taken from a study of T cell repertoires in cytomegalovirus infection. About the study: Recently described HLA-C-restricted plus well-studied HLA-B-restricted CMV epitopes were used.

In germline, CDR1 is MNHEY, CDR2 SVGEGT. The CDR3 has 13 amino acids. V gave up 6 bases and J gave up 1 base, with 10 bases separating them. Study-level findings and limits: The response measured ex vivo was dominated by TCR beta clonotypes (HLA-C-restricted and CMV-specific). Cumulative public TCR beta family frequency identified carriers of CMV plus the relevant HLA.

The specimen comprised cultured CD8+ T cells from PBMCs, sampled from culture after CMV antigen stimulation. The chain links TRBV6-2 or TRBV6-3 to TRBJ2-7; TRBD1 is a possible D gene (6 bases). The sequence was obtained from a human donor in good health (CMV status not recorded). Some clones in this sample may be carry-over from other donors' samples. CDR3 DNA sequence: TGTGCCAGCAGATGGACAGCATCCTACGAGCAGTACGTC. Its translation: CASRWTASYEQYV.